This record looks at one T cell receptor (beta chain) sequence and its context. This sample was taken from a study of blood T cell repertoires in COVID-19. Across the study: Sites in the United States, Italy and Spain provided acute and convalescent COVID-19 samples. T cells, B-cell-depleted T cells, or PBMCs supplied cDNA or gDNA.

The trim removed 4 bases at V and 4 bases at J, leaving 12 bases unmatched. Per the germline V gene, CDR1 is ENHRY and CDR2 is SYGVKD. The CDR3 runs 16 residues. Original processing notes: Reference gene primer amplification gave nucleated cell count estimates. Here immunoSEQ multiplex PCR was the method, and the copy in TCRdb shows in-frame clones only, minus some. V, J and clone size reflect that table, while D and trimming were determined from the DNA. Among about 190,000 clones, 82% were seen once, and the ten largest hold over 9.5%. The origin of this receptor is a woman of 80 years or more with active or convalescent COVID-19. Material: peripheral blood. The chain couples TRBV10-3 to TRBJ2-5; 7 bases are a match to TRBD2. CDR3 residues: CAISGHSGGGRETQYF. The CDR3 nucleotides are TGTGCCATCAGTGGGCATTCGGGAGGAGGGAGAGAGACCCAGTACTTC.